Each of the 11 T cell receptor beta chains below was sequenced from the same sample in a study of PD-1 blockade in mismatch repair-deficient tumors (dated by TCRdb to the late 2010s). Library preparation employed the immunoSEQ multiplex PCR assay. The table comes from immuneACCESS by way of TCRdb, which keeps in-frame sequences with V and J called. Part of the clones is missing from these tables; in studies checked, under half for an unresolved V gene and the rest for unknown reasons. Within this sample are some 120,000 clones, with about nine tenths of them counted one time only. Around 11% of the sample goes to the ten largest clones. The sequenced sample was peripheral blood, obtained roughly 70 weeks after starting pembrolizumab. The receptors shown here come from an adult with mismatch repair-deficient cancer.

The CDR3 nucleotides are TGTGCCAGCAGTGAAGGCATCGTCTCCCAAGAGACCCAGTACTTC. It codes for CASSEGIVSQETQYF. The chain has TRBV2 and TRBJ2-5, with D uncertain. Germline lookup yields CDR1 SNHLY and CDR2 FYNNEI. Trimming stripped 1 base from V and 1 base from J, with 10 bases between. CDR3 length: 15 residues.

J is TRBJ1-5 and V is TRBV19; possible D gene TRBD1, 6 bases. This CDR3 spans 15 amino acids. V lost 7 bases to trimming and J lost 5 bases, with 18 bases between them. The V gene's germline CDR1 is LNHDA and CDR2 SQIVND (reference sequence). Here the CDR3 reads CASTLTGSGYQPQHF. CDR3 sequence (DNA): TGTGCCAGTACCCTAACAGGGTCGGGGTATCAGCCCCAGCATTTT.

V and J are TRBV9 and TRBJ2-1; D may correspond to TRBD1 or TRBD2 (5 bases each). The germline CDR1 and CDR2 sequences are SGDLS and YYNGEE. V was pared by 0 bases and J by 4 bases, with 11 bases between. This CDR3 region has 15 residues. In DNA, the CDR3 is TGTGCCAGCAGCGTAGGGGGGACCATGTACAATGAGCAGTTCTTC. Translation gives CASSVGGTMYNEQFF.

This chain connects TRBV5-1 to TRBJ2-7; a possible D gene is TRBD2 (6 bases). The V gene lost 4 bases and the J gene lost 2 bases, with 22 bases spanning the gap. CDR1 SGHRS and CDR2 YFSETQ come from the germline V gene. CDR3 length: 17 residues. This CDR3 is CASSGGTGGSQPYEQYF. CDR3 DNA: TGCGCCAGCAGCGGGGGGACTGGGGGATCTCAGCCCTACGAGCAGTACTTC.

The genes are TRBV2 and TRBJ2-1; possible D gene TRBD2, 5 bases. This CDR3 is built from 15 residues. The germline gives CDR1 SNHLY, CDR2 FYNNEI. V lost 3 bases to trimming and J lost 0 bases, with 9 bases between them. The chain's CDR3 is CASSEDGDSYNEQFF. The CDR3 coding sequence is TGTGCCAGCAGTGAGGACGGGGACTCCTACAATGAGCAGTTCTTC. Filled out from reference TRBV2 and TRBJ2-1, the complete variable domain reads EPEVTQTPSHQVTQMGQEVILRCVPISNHLYFYWYRQILGQKVEFLVSFYNNEISEKSEIFDDQFSVERPDGSNFTLKIRSTKLEDSAMYFCASSEDGDSYNEQFFGPGTRLTVL.

This clone appeared a few times. The chain has TRBV4-1 and TRBJ2-3, with D maybe TRBD2 (5 bases). Trimming stripped 1 base from V and 4 bases from J, with 12 bases between. The length of the CDR3 is 15 residues. Germline V lookup: CDR1 MGHRA, CDR2 YSYEKL. The CDR3 sequence: CASSQVLEGPDTQYF. The CDR3 DNA follows: TGCGCCAGCAGCCAAGTTCTAGAGGGCCCAGATACGCAGTATTTT.

The rearrangement joins TRBV5-6 to TRBJ2-7; D is undetermined. V was pared by 6 bases and J by 3 bases, with 7 bases between. The CDR3 extends over 11 amino acids. Germline CDR1 reads SGHDT; CDR2 reads YYEEEE. The CDR3 spells CASKSNYEQYF. The CDR3 DNA reads TGTGCCAGCAAATCTAACTACGAGCAGTACTTC.

The CDR3 nucleotides are TGTGCCAGCAGCCATGACAGAACCCCTCGTTGGGAGCAGTACTTC. Its protein product is CASSHDRTPRWEQYF. The V call is TRBV7-2, the J call TRBJ2-7; maybe TRBD1 (5 bases). CDR1 SGHTA and CDR2 FQGNSA come from the germline V gene. The CDR3 consists of 15 residues. The V end was cut by 5 bases, the J end by 7 bases, with 21 bases between.

The genes are TRBV4-1 and TRBJ1-2; D is unclear. The CDR3 loop spans 12 amino acids. Between the trimmed V and J ends, which lost 3 bases and 10 bases, there was a span of 12 bases. Germline V gene data show CDR1 as MGHRA and CDR2 as YSYEKL. In DNA, the CDR3 is TGCGCCAGCAGCCAGATCGACAAGTCCTACACCTTC. Amino acids: CASSQIDKSYTF.

The V gene is TRBV11-2, the J gene TRBJ2-1; 8 positions agree with TRBD1. The CDR3 covers 14 residues. V lost 4 bases and J lost 6; bases outside the gene matches: 5. Germline lookup yields CDR1 SGHAT and CDR2 FQNNGV. This CDR3 is CASSYRGTGNEQFF. In DNA, the CDR3 is TGTGCCAGCAGCTACAGGGGGACGGGCAATGAGCAGTTCTTC.

The gene calls are TRBV5-1 and TRBJ2-3, with 8 positions matching TRBD2. CDR3 length equals 13 residues. CDR1 SGHRS and CDR2 YFSETQ come from the germline V gene. V was pared by 2 bases and J by 6 bases, with 2 bases of the junction left unmatched. For the CDR3, the DNA is TGCGCCAGCAGCTTAGCGGGAGTCGATACGCAGTATTTT. As protein: CASSLAGVDTQYF.